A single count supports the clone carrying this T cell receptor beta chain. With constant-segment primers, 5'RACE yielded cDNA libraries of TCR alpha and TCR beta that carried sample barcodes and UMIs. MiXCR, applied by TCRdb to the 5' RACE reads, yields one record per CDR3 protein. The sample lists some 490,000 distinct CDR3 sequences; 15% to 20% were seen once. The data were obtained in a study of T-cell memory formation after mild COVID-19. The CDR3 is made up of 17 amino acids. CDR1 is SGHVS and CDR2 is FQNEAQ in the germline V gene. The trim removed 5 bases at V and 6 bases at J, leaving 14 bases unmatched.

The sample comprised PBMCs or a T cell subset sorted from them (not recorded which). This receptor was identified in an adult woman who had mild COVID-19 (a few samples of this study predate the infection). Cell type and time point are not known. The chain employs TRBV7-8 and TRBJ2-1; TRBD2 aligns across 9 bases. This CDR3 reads CASSALRGAGGPNEQFF. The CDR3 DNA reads TGTGCCAGCAGCGCCCTCCGGGGGGCGGGAGGGCCCAATGAGCAGTTCTTC. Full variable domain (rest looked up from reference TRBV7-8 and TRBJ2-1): GAGVSQSPRYKVAKRGQDVALRCDPISGHVSLFWYQQALGQGPEFLTYFQNEAQLDKSGLPSDRFFAERPEGSVSTLKIQRTQQEDSAVYLCASSALRGAGGPNEQFFGPGTRLTVL.